What follows are 9 T cell receptor beta chains derived from one specimen sequenced in a study of blood T cells in healthy people across ages. Combining a sample-barcoded 5' primer with a J-beta primer mix, a second PCR ran for roughly 7 to 11 cycles. Using its own MiXCR run on the 5' RACE reads, TCRdb lists one record per CDR3 protein. Altogether under 2 million distinct CDR3 sequences are present, 30% to 40% being singletons, with the ten largest covering roughly 10%. Sequencing used blood. The source is a woman aged 30 to 39 in good health.

Only a few counts were recorded for this clonotype. This chain joins TRBV6-1 and TRBJ2-3; D not resolved. CDR3 length: 11 amino acids. V gave up 8 bases and J gave up 3 bases, with 6 bases separating them. Per the germline V gene, CDR1 is MNHNS and CDR2 is SASEGT. CDR3 DNA sequence: TGTGCCAGCCACACTACAGATACGCAGTATTTT. Translated, it gives CASHTTDTQYF.

The chain links TRBV11-2 to TRBJ2-6; D ambiguous. Germline V lookup: CDR1 SGHAT, CDR2 FQNNGV. The V end was cut by 0 bases, the J end by 1 base, with 4 bases between. This CDR3 has 15 amino acids. The CDR3 region has the DNA TGTGCCAGCAGCTTAGAAACGTCTGGGGCCAACGTCCTGACTTTC. Amino acid sequence: CASSLETSGANVLTF. The full variable domain, its missing parts supplied by reference TRBV11-2 and TRBJ2-6, is EAGVAQSPRYKIIEKRQSVAFWCNPISGHATLYWYQQILGQGPKLLIQFQNNGVVDDSQLPKDRFSAERLKGVDSTLKIQPAKLEDSAVYLCASSLETSGANVLTFGAGSRLTVL.

Comment on this clonotype: A much larger clone is a single base away; this may be a read error. The CDR3, as DNA: TGCAGTGCTAGGACAGGTGGTGAAGCTTTCTTT. Protein product: CSARTGGEAFF. The chain joins TRBV20-1 to TRBJ1-1; D perhaps matches TRBD1 (6 bases). Trimming removed 3 bases from V and 7 bases from J, with 9 bases in between. Germline CDR1 is DFQATT and CDR2 is SNEGSKA (reference sequence). This CDR3 has 11 amino acids.

V is TRBV20-1 and J is TRBJ1-2; tentatively, D is TRBD1 (5 bases). Germline CDR1 reads DFQATT; CDR2 reads SNEGSKA (reference sequence). V was pared by 0 bases and J by 1 base, with 12 bases between. The CDR3 sequence is 15 residues long. CDR3 sequence (DNA): TGCAGTGCTAGAGATGACAGAGAGGTTAACTATGGCTACACCTTC. It specifies CSARDDREVNYGYTF.

This clonotype occurred a few times. The genes are TRBV7-9 and TRBJ2-6, with D perhaps TRBD1 (5 bases). The CDR3 runs to 15 residues. V lost 5 bases and J 3 bases, leaving 11 bases between the germline ends. The germline gives CDR1 SEHNR, CDR2 FQNEAQ (reference sequence). This CDR3 reads CASSRNRFGANVLTF. In DNA, the CDR3 is TGTGCCAGCAGCCGCAACAGGTTTGGGGCCAACGTCCTGACTTTC.

This rearrangement joins TRBV7-2 to TRBJ1-2; no clear D. Trimming took off 5 bases at V and 8 bases at J, with 21 bases between the two ends. The germline CDR1 and CDR2 sequences are SGHTA and FQGNSA. The CDR3 runs to 15 residues. CDR3 nucleotide sequence: TGTGCCAGCAGCCCGGAGGCTACTTTCATTGGGGGCTACACCTTC. Translating gives CASSPEATFIGGYTF.

The chain carries TRBV27 and TRBJ1-2; D perhaps matches TRBD1 (5 bases). CDR1 and CDR2 from the germline V gene are MNHEY and SMNVEV (reference sequence). This CDR3 has 15 amino acids. V lost 2 bases, J lost 7 bases, and 17 bases lay in between. The chain's CDR3 is CASSLGPGPPSGYTF. The CDR3 DNA reads as TGTGCCAGCAGTTTAGGGCCAGGGCCCCCGTCTGGCTACACCTTC.

The chain has TRBV5-1 and TRBJ2-2; D is uncertain. The V and J ends lost 3 bases and 1 base respectively, with 10 bases between them. Germline-derived CDR1 and CDR2 are SGHRS and YFSETQ. The length of the CDR3 is 15 residues. CDR3 in amino acids: CASSSDGLNTGELFF. CDR3 nucleotides: TGCGCCAGCAGCTCAGACGGGCTGAACACCGGGGAGCTGTTTTTT.

V gene TRBV7-9 combines with J gene TRBJ2-1; D is undetermined. The V end was cut by 4 bases, the J end by 7 bases, with 20 bases between. Per the germline V gene, CDR1 is SEHNR and CDR2 is FQNEAQ (reference sequence). This CDR3 contains 16 residues. The CDR3 is CASSSMTPGKGNEQFF. The DNA for the CDR3 is TGTGCCAGCAGCTCCATGACCCCCGGAAAGGGTAATGAGCAGTTCTTC.